Given below is one TCR beta chain in context. The data originate from a study of blood T cell repertoires in COVID-19. Study-level information: From the United States, Italy and Spain came samples of acute and convalescent COVID-19. Sample material is recorded as cDNA or gDNA derived from T cells, B-cell-depleted T cells, or PBMCs.

In Seattle, patients joined the study during active infection and were tracked longitudinally. Under the authors' procedure: Estimates of nucleated cell counts were drawn from the amplification of reference gene primers. Only in-frame clones appear in the TCRdb table, and some are missing; sequencing was by immunoSEQ multiplex PCR. That table furnishes V, J and clone size, whereas the DNA furnished D and trimming. The table has approximately 290,000 clones, 80% to 85% seen once. The TCR was taken from a person between 70 and 80 years old with COVID-19, enrolled during active disease. The sequenced sample was peripheral blood.

CDR3: CASSLSWNEQFF. The DNA of the CDR3 is TGTGCCAGCAGTTTAAGCTGGAATGAGCAGTTCTTC. This sequence joins TRBV28 and TRBJ2-1; D is unresolved. V lost 2 bases, J lost 7 bases, and 6 bases lay in between. The germline gives CDR1 MDHEN, CDR2 SYDVKM. CDR3 length: 12 amino acids.